This entry features one T cell receptor (beta chain) sequence. Its cognate antigen is unknown. There are 15 residues in the CDR3. After removal of 2 bases from V and 4 bases from J, the junction contained 4 bases not matched to a gene. Germline loops: CDR1 MNHEY, CDR2 SMNVEV (reference sequence). Profiling relied on immunoSEQ multiplex PCR, and the TCRdb table lists in-frame clones only, not all of them. The table includes some 2,400 clones, 77% detected once. This sample is drawn from a study of somatic mutations in cytotoxic T cells in rheumatoid arthritis. Study details: Blood (30 ml EDTA) from each patient was taken right after diagnosis, before any treatment. Regarding the study as a whole: Between rheumatoid arthritis patients and age-matched healthy controls, CD8+ T-cell clonality showed no significant difference. Exceedance of 20% of CD8+ cells by the largest CD8+ clone occurred in about an eighth of the 65 patients.

The clonotype originates from a man in his 70s with rheumatoid arthritis. Sequencing was carried out using CD8+ T cells sorted from blood. The rearrangement links TRBV27 to TRBJ1-3, with 8 bases identical to TRBD1. Here the CDR3 reads CASSLQGAPGNTIYF. As DNA, the CDR3 is TGTGCCAGCAGTTTACAGGGGGCGCCGGGAAACACCATATATTTT.